These 24 T cell receptor beta chains share one sample of origin, sequenced in a study of blood T cell repertoires in COVID-19. The data were produced by immunoSEQ multiplex PCR, yet TCRdb's version contains in-frame clones alone and is incomplete. The sample holds 310,000 or so clones; 85% to 90% are singletons and the top ten take less than 11%. Input material: PBMCs or T cells enriched from blood (not recorded which). All receptors come from a woman under 30 who had recovered from COVID-19.

This chain connects TRBV24-1 to TRBJ2-3; a weak D match, TRBD2 (6 bases). Trimming cost V 2 bases and J 0 bases, with 11 bases left between them. This CDR3 spans 16 amino acids. CDR1 is KGHDR and CDR2 is SFDVKD in the germline V gene. CDR3: CATSDSGGTSTDTQYF. The CDR3 DNA is TGTGCCACCAGTGATTCCGGGGGAACTAGCACAGATACGCAGTATTTT.

The V call is TRBV12-3 or TRBV12-4, the J call TRBJ1-5; a possible D gene is TRBD1 (6 bases). The length of the CDR3 is 13 residues. The V end was cut by 8 bases, the J end by 5 bases, with 13 bases between. As DNA, the CDR3 is TGTGCCAGCGCCCGACAGGACGATCAGCCCCAGCATTTT. It is translated as CASARQDDQPQHF.

As concerns this clone: Other DNA sequences in this sample translate to the same CDR3. The chain recombines TRBV18 with TRBJ1-1; D perhaps matches TRBD1 (5 bases). Trimming shortened V by 6 bases and J by 3 bases, and 11 bases separated the two germline ends. Germline-derived CDR1 and CDR2 are KGHSH and LQKENI. This CDR3 is 13 amino acids long. Here the CDR3 DNA reads TGTGCCAGCTCCCGGGGAGGGGACACTGAAGCTTTCTTT. Amino acids: CASSRGGDTEAFF.

The J gene is TRBJ1-6, the V gene TRBV28, with 8 bases fitting TRBD1. The germline V gene encodes CDR1 MDHEN and CDR2 SYDVKM. The CDR3 has 15 amino acids. V was clipped by 6 bases and J by 6 bases; unmatched bases: 7. CDR3 loop: CASSIPRGLNSPLHF. The CDR3 DNA reads TGTGCCAGCAGCATCCCCAGGGGGCTTAATTCACCCCTCCACTTT.

This clone was found once. J is TRBJ1-1 and V is TRBV5-1; maybe TRBD1 (5 bases). Per the germline V gene, CDR1 is SGHRS and CDR2 is YFSETQ. CDR3 length: 12 residues. V dropped 6 bases and J dropped 6 bases, with 12 bases sitting between them. Here the CDR3 reads CASKEGKAEAFF. DNA for the CDR3: TGCGCCAGCAAGGAGGGGAAGGCTGAAGCTTTCTTT.

The V and J genes are TRBV18 and TRBJ1-6; 9 positions agree with TRBD1. This CDR3 comprises 15 residues. The V segment lost 3 bases and the J segment 6 bases; nucleotides outside the gene matches: 3. CDR1 is KGHSH and CDR2 is LQKENI in the germline V gene. In DNA form, the CDR3 reads TGTGCCAGCTCACCGGGACAGGGTATTAATTCACCCCTCCACTTT. It yields the protein CASSPGQGINSPLHF.

This chain links TRBV30 with TRBJ1-5; 7 nucleotides line up with TRBD1. Per the germline V gene, CDR1 is GTSNPN and CDR2 is SVGIG (reference sequence). This CDR3 comprises 14 residues. V lost 2 bases to trimming and J lost 3 bases; unmatched junction nucleotides: 4. This CDR3 is CAWSLGQNNQPQHF. The CDR3 region has the DNA TGTGCCTGGAGTTTGGGACAGAACAATCAGCCCCAGCATTTT.

Only one count was recorded for this clone. V gene TRBV12-5 combines with J gene TRBJ2-2; 8 nucleotides align to TRBD1. The CDR3 spans 15 residues. After removal of 6 bases from V and 3 bases from J, the junction contained 6 bases not matched to a gene. Germline V gives CDR1 LGHNT, CDR2 FRNRAP. CDR3 sequence: CASGSGQGYTGELFF. CDR3 DNA sequence: TGTGCTAGTGGATCTGGACAGGGTTACACCGGGGAGCTGTTTTTT.

This clone was recorded only once. V and J are TRBV30 and TRBJ2-5; 9 nucleotides match TRBD1. In germline, CDR1 is GTSNPN, CDR2 SVGIG (reference sequence). The length of the CDR3 is 17 residues. Losses at the gene ends were 1 base for V and 0 bases for J; bases not matched to a gene: 9. Here the CDR3 DNA reads TGTGCCTGGAGTGCGGGACAGGGAGGGCGGTACCAAGAGACCCAGTACTTC. Residues: CAWSAGQGGRYQETQYF.

This clone turned up a few times. The gene calls are TRBV27 and TRBJ1-2; D is uncertain. The CDR3 loop spans 12 amino acids. V was shortened by 0 bases and J by 6 bases, with 5 bases between the two germline ends. Germline loops: CDR1 MNHEY, CDR2 SMNVEV (reference sequence). CDR3 bases: TGTGCCAGCAGTTTATCAGGAGATGGCTACACCTTC. Its translation: CASSLSGDGYTF.

The gene calls are TRBV9 and TRBJ2-7, with D unclear. Trimming stripped 4 bases from V and 0 bases from J, with 11 bases between. The CDR3 loop spans 14 amino acids. From germline, CDR1 is SGDLS and CDR2 YYNGEE. This CDR3 reads CASSPWASSYEQYF. Here the CDR3 DNA reads TGTGCCAGCAGCCCATGGGCTTCCTCCTACGAGCAGTACTTC. Using reference TRBV9 and TRBJ2-7 for the parts outside the CDR3, the full variable domain is DSGVTQTPKHLITATGQRVTLRCSPRSGDLSVYWYQQSLDQGLQFLIQYYNGEERAKGNILERFSAQQFPDLHSELNLSSLELGDSALYFCASSPWASSYEQYFGPGTRLTVT.

This clone is a singleton in its sample. The rearrangement joins TRBV28 to TRBJ2-7; D not certain. Trimming removed 5 bases at V and 1 base at J, with 3 bases between. The CDR3 spans 11 residues. Germline CDR1 is MDHEN and CDR2 is SYDVKM. DNA of the CDR3: TGTGCCAGCAGTACATCCTACGAGCAGTACTTC. Translation gives CASSTSYEQYF.

The chain combines TRBV3-1 (or the pseudogene TRBV3-2) with TRBJ1-6; unclear D gene. V was trimmed by 4 bases and J by 7 bases, leaving 11 bases between them. The CDR3 is made up of 14 amino acids. From germline, CDR1 is LGHDT and CDR2 YNNKEL (reference sequence). The CDR3 here is CASSPRTANSPLHF. Written as DNA, the CDR3 is TGTGCCAGCAGCCCGAGAACAGCCAATTCACCCCTCCACTTT.

The chain has TRBV7-2 and TRBJ2-1, with D perhaps matching TRBD2 (6 bases). Germline loops: CDR1 SGHTA, CDR2 FQGNSA. This CDR3 is built from 14 residues. V lost 5 bases to trimming and J lost 3 bases, with 11 bases between them. This CDR3 reads CASSLGLFYNEQFF. CDR3 sequence (DNA): TGTGCCAGCAGCCTGGGACTTTTCTACAATGAGCAGTTCTTC.

The V call is TRBV2, the J call TRBJ2-1, with D perhaps matching TRBD2 (6 bases). Trimming cost V 6 bases and J 7 bases, with 16 bases left between them. This CDR3 is 14 amino acids long. Germline V CDR1 and CDR2: SNHLY, FYNNEI. Here the CDR3 reads CASSLRRLENEQFF. For the CDR3, the DNA is TGTGCCAGCAGCCTCAGAAGACTAGAGAATGAGCAGTTCTTC.

The genes are TRBV30 and TRBJ2-5; a possible D gene is TRBD1 (6 bases). Per the germline V gene, CDR1 is GTSNPN and CDR2 is SVGIG (reference sequence). With 0 bases removed from V and 4 bases from J, the gap between germline ends came to 9 bases. This CDR3 has 13 amino acids. The CDR3 is CAWSVQGGETQYF. In DNA form, the CDR3 reads TGTGCCTGGAGTGTTCAAGGGGGAGAGACCCAGTACTTC.

V is TRBV7-8 and J is TRBJ1-5, with no clear D. This CDR3 is 14 amino acids long. Trimming left V 2 bases short and J 0 bases short, with 5 bases between. Germline V CDR1 and CDR2: SGHVS, FQNEAQ. Here the CDR3 DNA reads TGTGCCAGCAGCTTACTCCCTAGCAATCAGCCCCAGCATTTT. It yields the protein CASSLLPSNQPQHF.

The genes are TRBV5-6 and TRBJ1-4; D unclear. The CDR3 has 14 amino acids. Trimming took off 1 base at V and 8 bases at J, with 12 bases between the two ends. The germline V gene has CDR1 SGHDT and CDR2 YYEEEE. CDR3 nucleotide sequence: TGTGCCAGCAGCTTGTACCAACGGGAGGAAAAACTGTTTTTT. Protein sequence: CASSLYQREEKLFF.

This sequence joins TRBV28 and TRBJ1-2; D ambiguous. CDR3 length: 15 residues. Trimming removed 4 bases from V and 0 bases from J, with 12 bases in between. The germline CDR1 and CDR2 sequences are MDHEN and SYDVKM. CDR3 sequence: CASSSSRSSNYGYTF. CDR3 coding DNA: TGTGCCAGCAGTTCTAGCAGAAGCTCTAACTATGGCTACACCTTC.

The CDR3 spells CASSQASPDRANTGELFF. CDR3 nucleotides: TGTGCCAGCAGCCAAGCCTCCCCCGACAGGGCGAACACCGGGGAGCTGTTTTTT. This chain joins TRBV3-1 (or the pseudogene TRBV3-2) and TRBJ2-2; 7 nucleotides align to TRBD1. This CDR3 comprises 18 residues. Trimming cost V 1 base and J 0 bases; bases outside gene matches: 8. Germline V lookup: CDR1 LGHDT, CDR2 YNNKEL (reference sequence).

This chain uses TRBV7-9 with TRBJ1-1, with TRBD1 as a possible D gene (6 bases). The CDR3 has 15 residues. V shed 4 bases and J shed 4 bases, with 16 bases lying between them. Per germline, CDR1 SEHNR and CDR2 FQNEAQ (reference sequence). The CDR3 sequence is CASSSLGGGGTEAFF. The CDR3 DNA reads as TGTGCCAGCAGCTCATTGGGCGGGGGCGGCACTGAAGCTTTCTTT.

The chain links TRBV4-1 to TRBJ2-7; a possible D gene is TRBD2 (5 bases). This CDR3 is 15 amino acids long. Germline-derived CDR1 and CDR2 are MGHRA and YSYEKL. With 4 bases removed from V and 0 bases from J, the gap between germline ends came to 13 bases. CDR3 sequence reads: CASSPPASRSYEQYF. As DNA, the CDR3 is TGCGCCAGCAGCCCCCCGGCTAGCCGCTCCTACGAGCAGTACTTC.

This clone was seen only once. This sequence joins TRBV6-5 and TRBJ2-2; 7 bases match TRBD2. The junction had 7 bases not matched to a gene; V was cut back by 6 bases and J by 6 bases. The germline CDR1 and CDR2 sequences are MNHEY and SVGAGI. The CDR3 is made up of 14 amino acids. The CDR3 bases are TGTGCCAGCAGCCTGGGACTACCCCCCGGGGAGCTGTTTTTT. Protein sequence: CASSLGLPPGELFF.

V and J are TRBV27 and TRBJ1-1; 9 bases are shared with TRBD1. The CDR3 loop spans 15 amino acids. Germline-derived CDR1 and CDR2 are MNHEY and SMNVEV (reference sequence). V trimming: 3 bases; J trimming: 5 bases; junction bases outside the gene matches: 7. DNA of the CDR3: TGTGCCAGCAGTTTTCTTGACAGGGGGAAAACTGAAGCTTTCTTT. Protein product: CASSFLDRGKTEAFF.